A single sample gave rise to the 21 T cell receptor beta chains below, sequenced in a study of cytomegalovirus exposure and HLA in healthy donors. PCR employed 60 Vbeta and 13 Jbeta primers. Profiling relied on immunoSEQ multiplex PCR, and the TCRdb table lists in-frame clones only, not all of them. The data hold around 130,000 clones, with 70% observed a single time. The sample consisted of PBMCs. These receptors all come from a woman in her 30s in good health and CMV-seronegative.

This clone has just a few counts. This chain connects TRBV6-1 to TRBJ1-2; D may be TRBD1 (5 bases). Germline CDR1 and CDR2: MNHNS and SASEGT. V was trimmed by 6 bases and J by 2 bases, leaving 16 bases between them. This CDR3 is built from 15 residues. The CDR3 DNA follows: TGTGCCAGCAGCCCTGCGGGGACTCAGAACTATGGCTACACCTTC. Amino acid sequence: CASSPAGTQNYGYTF.

Comments on this clone: The sample holds other DNA sequences that translate to the same CDR3. This chain links TRBV7-9 with TRBJ1-1; D call uncertain. The CDR3 extends over 14 amino acids. The germline V gene encodes CDR1 SEHNR and CDR2 FQNEAQ (reference sequence). The V and J ends lost 1 base and 4 bases respectively, with 10 bases between them. CDR3 bases: TGTGCCAGCAGCTTAGGCCTAGAGGGCACTGAAGCTTTCTTT. It codes for CASSLGLEGTEAFF.

The V call is TRBV19, the J call TRBJ2-3; a weak D match, TRBD2 (6 bases). V was trimmed by 6 bases and J by 3 bases, leaving 10 bases between them. The germline gives CDR1 LNHDA, CDR2 SQIVND (reference sequence). The CDR3 is 13 residues long. The CDR3 sequence: CASRTGVTDTQYF. As DNA, the CDR3 is TGTGCCAGTAGGACGGGGGTGACAGATACGCAGTATTTT. Full variable domain (outside the CDR3, taken from reference TRBV19 and TRBJ2-3): DGGITQSPKYLFRKEGQNVTLSCEQNLNHDAMYWYRQDPGQGLRLIYYSQIVNDFQKGDIAEGYSVSREKKESFPLTVTSAQKNPTAFYLCASRTGVTDTQYFGPGTRLTVL.

The V gene is TRBV30, the J gene TRBJ1-2; D gene uncertain. The V gene lost 2 bases and the J gene lost 4 bases, with 14 bases spanning the gap. CDR1 GTSNPN and CDR2 SVGIG come from the germline V gene (reference sequence). The CDR3 spans 14 residues. The CDR3 bases are TGTGCCTGGAGTCTCAGAGGCCGTACCTATGGCTACACCTTC. This sequence encodes CAWSLRGRTYGYTF.

The rearrangement joins TRBV6-1 to TRBJ1-1, with D possibly TRBD1 on 6 matching bases. The CDR3 covers 13 residues. Germline V gene data show CDR1 as MNHNS and CDR2 as SASEGT. V lost 6 bases and J lost 1, with 9 bases in between. CDR3 protein: CASSLQGNTEAFF. As DNA, the CDR3 is TGTGCCAGCAGCCTACAGGGGAACACTGAAGCTTTCTTT.

This chain links TRBV19 with TRBJ1-4; 7 bases fit TRBD1. Germline V gene data show CDR1 as LNHDA and CDR2 as SQIVND (reference sequence). The CDR3 contains 16 residues. Trimming cost V 5 bases and J 4 bases; bases outside gene matches: 10. The CDR3 DNA reads TGTGCCAGTAGTGACAACAGGGGAGCAAGTAATGAAAAACTGTTTTTT. Protein: CASSDNRGASNEKLFF.

The chain carries TRBV28 and TRBJ2-2, with 9 bases aligning to TRBD2. J gave up 2 bases and V 8 bases, and 15 bases lay outside the gene matches. The CDR3 sequence is 18 residues long. Germline assignment: CDR1 MDHEN and CDR2 SYDVKM. CDR3 amino acids: CASVSRGASGANTGELFF. The CDR3 DNA sequence: TGTGCCAGCGTCTCTCGTGGGGCTAGCGGGGCTAACACCGGGGAGCTGTTTTTT.

This chain links TRBV5-1 with TRBJ2-5, with 9 bases aligning to TRBD2. J gave up 5 bases and V 2 bases, and 7 bases lay outside the gene matches. CDR3 length equals 15 residues. CDR1 is SGHRS, CDR2 YFSETQ, per germline. The CDR3 coding sequence is TGCGCCAGCAGCTTTGGCGGGAGGGCCTCGGAGACCCAGTACTTC. This encodes CASSFGGRASETQYF.

The genes are TRBV18 and TRBJ2-1; D may be TRBD1 (5 bases). This CDR3 is 15 amino acids long. V lost 4 bases and J 0 bases, leaving 10 bases between the germline ends. Germline V gene data show CDR1 as KGHSH and CDR2 as LQKENI. The chain's CDR3 is CASSLQVSSYNEQFF. CDR3 nucleotides: TGTGCCAGCTCACTACAGGTTAGCTCCTACAATGAGCAGTTCTTC.

This clone has just a few counts. The chain is built from TRBV6-5 and TRBJ1-6; TRBD1 agrees at 7 bases. The germline V gene encodes CDR1 MNHEY and CDR2 SVGAGI. J was trimmed by 9 bases and V by 7 bases; bases with no gene match: 12. The CDR3 runs to 15 residues. The CDR3 DNA sequence: TGTGCCAGCACCGCAGGGGGGTCCTGGGGTTCACCCCTCCACTTT. As protein: CASTAGGSWGSPLHF.

This clone was seen a handful of times. The V and J genes are TRBV11-2 and TRBJ2-7, with D uncertain. The germline V gene has CDR1 SGHAT and CDR2 FQNNGV. V lost 0 bases, J lost 2 bases, and 17 bases lay in between. The CDR3 has 17 amino acids. CDR3 bases: TGTGCCAGCAGCTTAGATCTTGCCAGGTTTGTCGCCTACGAGCAGTACTTC. This codes for CASSLDLARFVAYEQYF.

This clone was picked up a small number of times. The rearrangement joins TRBV11-2 to TRBJ2-2; D is undetermined. This CDR3 contains 16 residues. Trimming left V 0 bases short and J 5 bases short, with 13 bases between. Germline V lookup: CDR1 SGHAT, CDR2 FQNNGV. This chain's CDR3 is CASSLDLSTTTGELFF. The CDR3 nucleotides are TGTGCCAGCAGCTTAGATCTGTCGACAACGACCGGGGAGCTGTTTTTT. The variable domain in full, completed from reference TRBV11-2 and TRBJ2-2, reads EAGVAQSPRYKIIEKRQSVAFWCNPISGHATLYWYQQILGQGPKLLIQFQNNGVVDDSQLPKDRFSAERLKGVDSTLKIQPAKLEDSAVYLCASSLDLSTTTGELFFGEGSRLTVL.

This clone was observed a handful of times. The V and J genes are TRBV19 and TRBJ1-2; no definite D call. The germline V and J ends were trimmed by 2 bases and 4 bases, with 8 bases remaining between them. The CDR3 is 13 residues long. Germline CDR1 and CDR2: LNHDA and SQIVND (reference sequence). The CDR3 is CASSIRLLYGYTF. In DNA form, the CDR3 reads TGTGCCAGTAGTATAAGACTGCTCTATGGCTACACCTTC.

This clone was observed once. The CDR3: CASSSGTSGHNEQFF. The DNA of the CDR3 is TGTGCCAGCAGCTCCGGGACTAGCGGACACAATGAGCAGTTCTTC. This sequence joins TRBV11-2 and TRBJ2-1, with TRBD2 matching over 11 bases. Germline V CDR1 and CDR2: SGHAT, FQNNGV. J was trimmed by 5 bases and V by 4 bases; bases with no gene match: 4. CDR3 length: 15 residues.

In the case of this clone: Compared with germline, one end of the junction differs, possibly owing to a read error. The rearrangement joins TRBV7-7 to TRBJ2-3; 13 bases match TRBD2. Germline-derived CDR1 and CDR2 are SSHAT and FNYEAQ (reference sequence). This CDR3 has 16 amino acids. CDR3 protein: CASSSGLAGSTDTQYF. The CDR3 bases are TGTGCTAGCAGCTCGGGACTAGCGGGAAGCACAGATACGCAGTATTTT.

This clone was recorded once. The chain recombines TRBV5-1 with TRBJ2-3, with a possible D match to TRBD2 (5 bases). V shed 2 bases and J shed 4 bases, with 8 bases lying between them. The CDR3 length is 13 residues. Germline V gene data show CDR1 as SGHRS and CDR2 as YFSETQ. The CDR3 protein is CASSLSGADTQYF. CDR3 DNA sequence: TGCGCCAGCAGCTTATCCGGGGCAGATACGCAGTATTTT.

This clone was observed a single time. J is TRBJ1-2 and V is TRBV4-1; D not resolved. CDR1 is MGHRA, CDR2 YSYEKL, per germline. The CDR3 is 16 amino acids. V lost 4 bases and J lost 0, with 15 bases in between. The CDR3 DNA follows: TGCGCCAGCAGCCCCCAGAGGAGCGGTCCTAACTATGGCTACACCTTC. As protein: CASSPQRSGPNYGYTF.

This clone was picked up a small number of times. This chain links TRBV5-6 with TRBJ1-3; 7 bases align to TRBD1. Losses at the gene ends were 4 bases for V and 0 bases for J; bases not matched to a gene: 1. The CDR3 has 14 residues. The germline CDR1 and CDR2 sequences are SGHDT and YYEEEE. CDR3 in DNA: TGTGCCAGCAGCCGGGACAGCTCTGGAAACACCATATATTTT. This translates into CASSRDSSGNTIYF.

V gene TRBV27 combines with J gene TRBJ2-7; TRBD1 matches at 9 bases. Germline trimming cut 0 bases from V and 9 bases from J; bases unmatched to any gene: 15. The CDR3 consists of 17 residues. Germline V gene data show CDR1 as MNHEY and CDR2 as SMNVEV (reference sequence). The CDR3 sequence: CASSLSITRDRAHGQYF. For the CDR3, the DNA is TGTGCCAGCAGTTTATCGATAACTCGGGACAGGGCCCACGGGCAGTACTTC.

This chain uses TRBV29-1 with TRBJ2-1, with TRBD1 as a possible D gene (5 bases). With 5 bases removed from V and 0 bases from J, the gap between germline ends came to 8 bases. The CDR3 contains 13 residues. The germline CDR1 and CDR2 sequences are SQVTM and ANQGSEA. CDR3 region: CSVYRISYNEQFF. CDR3 nucleotide sequence: TGCAGCGTTTACAGGATCTCCTACAATGAGCAGTTCTTC.

This clone was seen a few times. The chain is built from TRBV6-4 and TRBJ2-1; 8 positions agree with TRBD2. The V gene's germline CDR1 is MRHNA and CDR2 SNTAGT. Germline trimming cut 0 bases from V and 10 bases from J; bases unmatched to any gene: 5. The CDR3 is 14 amino acids. The CDR3 spells CASSDSPAGGEQFF. The DNA for the CDR3 is TGTGCCAGCAGTGACTCGCCCGCGGGAGGCGAGCAGTTCTTC.